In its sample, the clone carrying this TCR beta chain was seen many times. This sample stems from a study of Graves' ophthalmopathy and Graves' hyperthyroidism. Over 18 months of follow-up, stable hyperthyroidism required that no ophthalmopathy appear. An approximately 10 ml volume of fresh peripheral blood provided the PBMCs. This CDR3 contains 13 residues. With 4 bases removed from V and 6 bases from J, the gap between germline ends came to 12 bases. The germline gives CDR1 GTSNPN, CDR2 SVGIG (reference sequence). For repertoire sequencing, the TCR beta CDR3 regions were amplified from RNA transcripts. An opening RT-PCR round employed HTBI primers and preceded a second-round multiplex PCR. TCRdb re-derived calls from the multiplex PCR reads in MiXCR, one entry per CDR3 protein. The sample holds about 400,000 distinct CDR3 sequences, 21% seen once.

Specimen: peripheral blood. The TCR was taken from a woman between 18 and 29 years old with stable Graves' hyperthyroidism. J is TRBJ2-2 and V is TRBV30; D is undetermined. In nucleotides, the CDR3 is TGTGCCTGGACCCCATGGGGATCCGGGGAGCTGTTTTTT. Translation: CAWTPWGSGELFF. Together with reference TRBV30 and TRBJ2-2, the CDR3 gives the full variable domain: SQTIHQWPATLVQPVGSPLSLECTVEGTSNPNLYWYRQAAGRGLQLLFYSVGIGQISSEVPQNLSASRPQDRQFILSSKKLLLSDSGFYLCAWTPWGSGELFFGEGSRLTVL.